The 22 T cell receptor beta chains presented below share a single source sample, sequenced in a study of CD8 T cells in ankylosing spondylitis. Via MiXCR, TCRdb re-called the 5' RACE reads, giving one row per CDR3 protein. The sample includes some 340,000 distinct CDR3 sequences, about 15% of them seen just once. Sequences were obtained from blood, either unsorted or a sorted T cell fraction (not recorded which). These receptors were collected from a male donor with ankylosing spondylitis or in good health (not recorded which).

The chain links TRBV7-2 to TRBJ1-5, with no clear D. The CDR3 loop spans 15 amino acids. The V gene lost 0 bases and the J gene lost 6 bases, with 12 bases spanning the gap. Germline V gene lookup returns CDR1 SGHTA and CDR2 FQGNSA. CDR3 sequence (DNA): TGTGCCAGCAGCTTAGCTTCCCGGGAAGCTCAGCCCCAGCATTTT. This codes for CASSLASREAQPQHF.

This clonotype was recorded once. V usage is TRBV5-1 and J usage is TRBJ2-1, with D hard to call. Trimming took off 3 bases at V and 9 bases at J, with 13 bases between the two ends. Germline CDR1 and CDR2: SGHRS and YFSETQ. The CDR3 totals 13 residues. CDR3 sequence: CASSSPGFVEQFF. In DNA, the CDR3 is TGCGCCAGCAGCTCCCCTGGATTCGTTGAGCAGTTCTTC.

This clonotype has only a few counts. The chain couples TRBV29-1 to TRBJ2-5; possibly TRBD1 or TRBD2 for D (6 bases each). The CDR3 has 13 amino acids. V lost 7 bases, J lost 4 bases, and 16 bases lay in between. The germline V gene encodes CDR1 SQVTM and CDR2 ANQGSEA. In DNA form, the CDR3 reads TGCAGCGGCGGTTTGGAGGGGGGAGAGACCCAGTACTTC. The encoded protein is CSGGLEGGETQYF.

This clonotype occurred many times. J is TRBJ2-4 and V is TRBV5-1; D call uncertain. V gave up 5 bases and J gave up 0 bases, with 12 bases separating them. The CDR3 covers 15 residues. CDR1 and CDR2 (germline): SGHRS, YFSETQ. DNA of the CDR3: TGCGCCAGCAGATCAGACATCCTAGCCAAAAACATTCAGTACTTC. Its protein is CASRSDILAKNIQYF.

This clonotype was picked up a small number of times. The chain couples TRBV5-1 to TRBJ2-5; 7 bases map to TRBD2. This CDR3 contains 14 residues. The J segment lost 5 bases and the V segment lost 0 bases, leaving 4 bases of the junction unmatched. Germline V gives CDR1 SGHRS, CDR2 YFSETQ. Here the CDR3 reads CASSLEGLGETQYF. CDR3 DNA sequence: TGCGCCAGCAGCTTGGAAGGACTAGGGGAGACCCAGTACTTC.

This clonotype was seen a handful of times. The CDR3 protein is CASRQGSGNTIYF. The CDR3 DNA reads as TGCGCCAGCAGACAGGGTTCAGGAAACACCATATATTTT. The V gene is TRBV10-2, the J gene TRBJ1-3, with D possibly being TRBD1 (6 bases). The CDR3 length is 13 residues. V was shortened by 6 bases and J by 4 bases, with 10 bases between the two germline ends. The germline V gene encodes CDR1 WSHSY and CDR2 SAAADI.

This clonotype was detected many times. The chain joins TRBV2 to TRBJ1-3; a possible D gene is TRBD1 (6 bases). Germline V gene data show CDR1 as SNHLY and CDR2 as FYNNEI. This CDR3 region has 13 residues. Trimming cost V 6 bases and J 0 bases, with 6 bases left between them. The CDR3 DNA reads TGTGCCAGCAGGACAGGCTCTGGAAACACCATATATTTT. Amino acid sequence: CASRTGSGNTIYF.

This clonotype was seen more than once but under ten times. The V and J genes are TRBV7-2 and TRBJ2-1; TRBD2 aligns across 10 bases. The CDR3 spans 15 residues. Germline V CDR1 and CDR2: SGHTA, FQGNSA. V shed 0 bases, J shed 6 bases, and the junction held 2 bases outside the gene matches. CDR3 coding DNA: TGTGCCAGCAGCTTAGCTAGCGGGGGGAGCAATGAGCAGTTCTTC. Protein product: CASSLASGGSNEQFF.

This clonotype was picked up a small number of times. The rearrangement uses TRBV10-2 and TRBJ2-6; 9 bases fit TRBD1. Germline loops: CDR1 WSHSY, CDR2 SAAADI. CDR3 size: 15 residues. V lost 4 bases and J lost 3; bases outside the gene matches: 1. The CDR3 spells CASSGQGDGANVLTF. CDR3 nucleotide sequence: TGCGCCAGCAGTGGACAGGGGGATGGGGCCAACGTCCTGACTTTC.

This clonotype has only a few counts. This chain joins TRBV3-1 and TRBJ2-1, with TRBD1 identical over 8 bases. Per the germline V gene, CDR1 is LGHDT and CDR2 is YNNKEL (reference sequence). This CDR3 comprises 12 residues. Trimming at V came to 0 bases and at J to 14 bases, leaving 3 bases not matched to a gene. In DNA, the CDR3 is TGTGCCAGCAGCCAAGACAGGGGGCCCAAGTTCTTC. Its translation is CASSQDRGPKFF.

V and J are TRBV11-2 and TRBJ2-5, with D hard to call. The germline V and J ends were trimmed by 5 bases and 2 bases, with 12 bases remaining between them. Germline V CDR1 and CDR2: SGHAT, FQNNGV. CDR3 length: 14 amino acids. The CDR3 region is CASSTNSFQETQYF. CDR3 in DNA: TGTGCCAGCAGCACTAACAGCTTTCAAGAGACCCAGTACTTC.

The table lists this clonotype with a few counts. This rearrangement joins TRBV29-1 to TRBJ2-5; D is uncertain. Germline lookup yields CDR1 SQVTM and CDR2 ANQGSEA. V shed 3 bases and J shed 8 bases, with 13 bases lying between them. This CDR3 is 12 amino acids long. CDR3 nucleotide sequence: TGCAGCGTTGAGGTCAGCCTCGATACCCAGTACTTC. It codes for CSVEVSLDTQYF.

This clonotype came up a few times. This sequence joins TRBV9 and TRBJ2-1; 15 bases line up with TRBD2. J was trimmed by 4 bases and V by 4 bases; bases with no gene match: 6. This CDR3 region has 17 residues. In germline, CDR1 is SGDLS, CDR2 YYNGEE. The DNA of the CDR3 is TGTGCCAGCAGCCAGGGACTAGCGGGAGGTTATTACAATGAGCAGTTCTTC. It yields the protein CASSQGLAGGYYNEQFF.

This chain uses TRBV12-3 or TRBV12-4 with TRBJ2-7; tentatively, D is TRBD1 (5 bases). The V gene lost 5 bases and the J gene lost 2 bases, with 16 bases spanning the gap. This CDR3 has 15 residues. The CDR3 loop is CASSLHRSPTYEQYF. CDR3 nucleotide sequence: TGTGCCAGCAGTCTCCACAGGTCCCCCACCTACGAGCAGTACTTC.

This clonotype was picked up a small number of times. CDR3 bases: TGCGCCAGCAGCCGTCGTGGGTTCGCTAGCGGGGGGAGCACAGATACGCAGTATTTT. It is translated as CASSRRGFASGGSTDTQYF. V is TRBV4-1 and J is TRBJ2-3; the match to TRBD2 covers 11 bases. The junction had 12 bases not matched to a gene; V was cut back by 4 bases and J by 0 bases. Per the germline V gene, CDR1 is MGHRA and CDR2 is YSYEKL. The CDR3 is made up of 19 amino acids.

This clonotype was counted between two and nine times. V and J are TRBV5-6 and TRBJ2-3; D ambiguous. Deletions cut 4 bases from V and 1 base from J, with 22 bases between. The germline V gene has CDR1 SGHDT and CDR2 YYEEEE. The CDR3 has 18 amino acids. CDR3 DNA sequence: TGTGCCAGCAGCGCCTTAGTCCGGGCCTCGGGTGGCACAGATACGCAGTATTTT. The encoded protein is CASSALVRASGGTDTQYF.

This clonotype was counted between two and nine times. The chain uses TRBV7-2 and TRBJ2-7, with 7 bases lining up with TRBD1. CDR3 length: 15 amino acids. Trimming took 5 bases from V and 2 from J; bases not matched to a gene: 9. CDR1 and CDR2 (germline): SGHTA, FQGNSA. The CDR3 DNA reads TGTGCCAGCAGCCAGACACCGGGACAGACCTACGAGCAGTACTTC. Protein: CASSQTPGQTYEQYF.

This clonotype was counted many times. The rearrangement links TRBV5-1 to TRBJ1-2; D might be TRBD1 (6 bases). CDR3 length: 14 residues. The V end was cut by 0 bases, the J end by 7 bases, with 13 bases between. Germline V lookup: CDR1 SGHRS, CDR2 YFSETQ. The CDR3 loop is CASSLDREGRGYTF. The CDR3 bases are TGCGCCAGCAGCTTGGACAGGGAGGGACGTGGCTACACCTTC.

V usage is TRBV4-2 and J usage is TRBJ2-5, with D possibly being TRBD2 (7 bases). CDR1 is LGHNA, CDR2 YNFKEQ, per germline. CDR3 length: 17 residues. V dropped 1 base and J dropped 2 bases, with 17 bases sitting between them. Here the CDR3 reads CASSQAGGGGAQETQYF. The CDR3 DNA reads TGTGCCAGCAGCCAAGCTGGGGGAGGGGGGGCTCAAGAGACCCAGTACTTC.

This clonotype occurred a few times. CDR3 DNA sequence: TGTGCCAGTAGCCCCGGGGGCTCGGGGGAGCTGTTTTTT. It codes for CASSPGGSGELFF. The chain uses TRBV19 and TRBJ2-2; tentatively, D is TRBD1 or TRBD2 (6 bases each). The CDR3 spans 13 residues. V lost 6 bases, J lost 8 bases, and 13 bases lay in between. Germline lookup yields CDR1 LNHDA and CDR2 SQIVND (reference sequence).

The chain uses TRBV5-1 and TRBJ2-5; D possibly matches TRBD1 or TRBD2 (5 bases each). Germline V gene lookup returns CDR1 SGHRS and CDR2 YFSETQ. The germline V and J ends were trimmed by 2 bases and 3 bases, with 8 bases remaining between them. This CDR3 region has 13 residues. The CDR3 bases are TGCGCCAGCAGCTTTGGGGGAAAAGAGACCCAGTACTTC. Amino acids: CASSFGGKETQYF.

This clonotype has only a few counts. The CDR3 DNA reads as TGCGCCAGCAGCCAAGATCAGGGGGTTCCTCGGCCCCAGCATTTT. Translated, it gives CASSQDQGVPRPQHF. This chain links TRBV4-1 with TRBJ1-5; the match to TRBD1 covers 7 bases. V lost 0 bases to trimming and J lost 9 bases; unmatched junction nucleotides: 8. Germline V CDR1 and CDR2: MGHRA, YSYEKL. The CDR3 has 15 residues.